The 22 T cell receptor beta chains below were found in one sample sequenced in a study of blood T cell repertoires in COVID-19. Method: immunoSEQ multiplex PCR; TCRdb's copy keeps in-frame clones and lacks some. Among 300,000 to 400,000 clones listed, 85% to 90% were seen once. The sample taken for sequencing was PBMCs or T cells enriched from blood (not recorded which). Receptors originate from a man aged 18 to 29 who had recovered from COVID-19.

For the CDR3, the DNA is TGTGCCAGCAGCCTCCCCGCAACAGGGGATGAGACCCAGTACTTC. Translation: CASSLPATGDETQYF. This chain uses TRBV3-1 (or the pseudogene TRBV3-2) with TRBJ2-5, with 7 positions matching TRBD1. The CDR3 runs to 15 residues. Germline values: CDR1 LGHDT, CDR2 YNNKEL (reference sequence). With V trimmed by 4 bases and J by 5 bases, 10 bases remained unmatched.

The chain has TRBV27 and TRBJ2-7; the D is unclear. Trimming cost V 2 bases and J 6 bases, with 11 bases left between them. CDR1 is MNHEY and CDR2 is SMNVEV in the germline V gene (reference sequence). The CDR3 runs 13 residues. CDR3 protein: CASSLGMSGEQYF. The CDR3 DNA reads TGTGCCAGCAGTTTAGGTATGAGTGGCGAGCAGTACTTC.

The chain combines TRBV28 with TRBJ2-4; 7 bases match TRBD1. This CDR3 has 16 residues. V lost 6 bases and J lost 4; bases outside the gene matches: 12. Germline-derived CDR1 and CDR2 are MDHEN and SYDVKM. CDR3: CASSPYRGETKNIQYF. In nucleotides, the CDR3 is TGTGCCAGCAGCCCGTACAGGGGCGAAACAAAAAACATTCAGTACTTC. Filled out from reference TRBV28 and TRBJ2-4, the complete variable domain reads DVKVTQSSRYLVKRTGEKVFLECVQDMDHENMFWYRQDPGLGLRLIYFSYDVKMKEKGDIPEGYSVSREKKERFSLILESASTNQTSMYLCASSPYRGETKNIQYFGAGTRLSVL.

This chain's CDR3 is CASSWTTGQNTEAFF. The CDR3 DNA sequence: TGTGCCAGCAGCTGGACGACAGGGCAGAACACTGAAGCTTTCTTT. The chain recombines TRBV5-5 with TRBJ1-1, with 7 bases matching TRBD1. CDR3 length: 15 residues. V shed 3 bases, J shed 1 base, and the junction held 6 bases outside the gene matches. CDR1 SGHKS and CDR2 YYEKEE come from the germline V gene (reference sequence).

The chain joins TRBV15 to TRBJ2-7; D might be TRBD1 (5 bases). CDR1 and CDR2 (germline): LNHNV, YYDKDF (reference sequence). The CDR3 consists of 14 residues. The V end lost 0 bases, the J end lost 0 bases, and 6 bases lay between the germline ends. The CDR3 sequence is CATSRDGASYEQYF. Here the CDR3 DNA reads TGTGCCACCAGCAGAGATGGGGCCTCCTACGAGCAGTACTTC.

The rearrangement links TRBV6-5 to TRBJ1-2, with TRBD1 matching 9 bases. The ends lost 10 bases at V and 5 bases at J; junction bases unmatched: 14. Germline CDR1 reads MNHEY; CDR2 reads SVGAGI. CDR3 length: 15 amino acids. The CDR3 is CAIFPTGGRGYGYTF. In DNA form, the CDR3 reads TGTGCCATTTTCCCCACAGGGGGCAGAGGGTATGGCTACACCTTC.

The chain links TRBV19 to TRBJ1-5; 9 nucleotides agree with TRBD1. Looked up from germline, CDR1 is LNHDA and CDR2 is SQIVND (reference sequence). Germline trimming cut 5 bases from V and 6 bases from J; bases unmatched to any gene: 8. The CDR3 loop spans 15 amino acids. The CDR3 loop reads CASSEGQGLSQPQHF. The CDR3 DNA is TGTGCCAGTAGTGAGGGACAGGGATTGTCTCAGCCCCAGCATTTT.

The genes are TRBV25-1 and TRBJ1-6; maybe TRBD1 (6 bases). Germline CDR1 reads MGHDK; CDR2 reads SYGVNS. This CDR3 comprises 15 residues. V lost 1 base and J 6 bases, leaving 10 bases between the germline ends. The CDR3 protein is CASSEFRQANSPLHF. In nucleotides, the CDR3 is TGTGCCAGCAGTGAATTCAGACAGGCTAATTCACCCCTCCACTTT.

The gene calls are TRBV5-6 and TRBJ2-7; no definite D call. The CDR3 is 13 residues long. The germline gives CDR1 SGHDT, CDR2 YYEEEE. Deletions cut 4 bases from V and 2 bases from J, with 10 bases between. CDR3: CASSLDLPYEQYF. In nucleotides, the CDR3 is TGTGCCAGCAGCCTTGACTTGCCCTACGAGCAGTACTTC.

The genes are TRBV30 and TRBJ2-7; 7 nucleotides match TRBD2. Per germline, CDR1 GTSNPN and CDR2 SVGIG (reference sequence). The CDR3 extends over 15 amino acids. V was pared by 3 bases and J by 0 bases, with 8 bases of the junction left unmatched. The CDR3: CAWSHSGLSSYEQYF. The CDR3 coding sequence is TGTGCCTGGAGCCATAGCGGGCTTAGCTCCTACGAGCAGTACTTC.

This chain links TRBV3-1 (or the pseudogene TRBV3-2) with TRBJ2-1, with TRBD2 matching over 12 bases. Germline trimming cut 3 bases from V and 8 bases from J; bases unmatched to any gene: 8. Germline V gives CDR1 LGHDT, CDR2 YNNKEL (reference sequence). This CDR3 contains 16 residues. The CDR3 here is CASSQPGTSGYHEQFF. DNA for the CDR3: TGTGCCAGCAGCCAGCCCGGGACTAGCGGGTACCATGAGCAGTTCTTC.

CDR3 region: CASSAGQGYETQYF. The CDR3 DNA reads as TGTGCCAGCTCGGCGGGACAGGGATACGAGACCCAGTACTTC. The V gene is TRBV28, the J gene TRBJ2-5; TRBD1 aligns across 9 bases. The CDR3 is 14 amino acids. Germline assignment: CDR1 MDHEN and CDR2 SYDVKM. The junction had 9 bases not matched to a gene; V was cut back by 8 bases and J by 5 bases.

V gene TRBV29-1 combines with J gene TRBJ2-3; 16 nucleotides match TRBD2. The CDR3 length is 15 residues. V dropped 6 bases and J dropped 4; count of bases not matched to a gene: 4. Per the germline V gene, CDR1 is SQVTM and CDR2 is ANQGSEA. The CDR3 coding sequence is TGCAGCGTGGGACTAGCGGGAGGGGTCGCAGATACGCAGTATTTT. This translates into CSVGLAGGVADTQYF.

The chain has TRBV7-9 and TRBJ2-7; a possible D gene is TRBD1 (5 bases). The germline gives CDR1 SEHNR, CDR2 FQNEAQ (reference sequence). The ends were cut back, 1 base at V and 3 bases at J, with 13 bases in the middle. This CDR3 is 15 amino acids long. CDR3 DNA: TGTGCCAGCAGCTTAGGCCAGGGCCTAAACTACGAGCAGTACTTC. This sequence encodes CASSLGQGLNYEQYF.

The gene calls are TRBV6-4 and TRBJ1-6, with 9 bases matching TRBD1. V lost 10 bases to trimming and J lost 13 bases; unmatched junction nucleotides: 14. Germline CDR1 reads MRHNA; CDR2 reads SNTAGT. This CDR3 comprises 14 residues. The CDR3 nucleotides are TGTGCCACTTCTGAGGGGACAGGGTACTTCCCCCTCCACTTT. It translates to CATSEGTGYFPLHF.

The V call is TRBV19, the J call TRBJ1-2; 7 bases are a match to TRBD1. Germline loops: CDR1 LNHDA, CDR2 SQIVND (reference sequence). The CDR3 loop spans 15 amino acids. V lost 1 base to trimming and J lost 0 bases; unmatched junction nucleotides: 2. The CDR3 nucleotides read TGTGCCAGTAGTATAGGCGGGACAGCTAACTATGGCTACACCTTC. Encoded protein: CASSIGGTANYGYTF.

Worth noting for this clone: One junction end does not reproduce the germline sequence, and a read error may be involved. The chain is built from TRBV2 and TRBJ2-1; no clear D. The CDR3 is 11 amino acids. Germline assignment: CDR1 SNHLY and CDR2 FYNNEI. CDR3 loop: CASSENYVWLF. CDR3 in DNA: TGTGCCAGCAGTGAAAACTACGTTTGGCTCTTC.

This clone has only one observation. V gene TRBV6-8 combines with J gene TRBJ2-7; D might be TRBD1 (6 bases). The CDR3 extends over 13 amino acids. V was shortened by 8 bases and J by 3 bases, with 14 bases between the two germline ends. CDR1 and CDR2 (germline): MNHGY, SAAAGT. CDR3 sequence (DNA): TGTGCCAGCCCCCAGGGGTGGGTCTACGAGCAGTACTTC. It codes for CASPQGWVYEQYF.

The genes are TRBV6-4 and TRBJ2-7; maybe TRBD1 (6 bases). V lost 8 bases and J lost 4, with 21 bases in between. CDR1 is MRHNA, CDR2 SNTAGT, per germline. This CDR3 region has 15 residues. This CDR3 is CASRRTGPLGYEQYF. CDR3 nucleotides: TGTGCCAGCCGACGCACAGGGCCCCTAGGGTACGAGCAGTACTTC.

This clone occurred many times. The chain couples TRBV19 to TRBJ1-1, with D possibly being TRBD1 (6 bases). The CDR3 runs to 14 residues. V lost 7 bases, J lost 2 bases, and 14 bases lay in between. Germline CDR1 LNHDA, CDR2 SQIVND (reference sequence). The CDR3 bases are TGTGCCAGTATACGGGCAGGGGTAAACACTGAAGCTTTCTTT. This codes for CASIRAGVNTEAFF.

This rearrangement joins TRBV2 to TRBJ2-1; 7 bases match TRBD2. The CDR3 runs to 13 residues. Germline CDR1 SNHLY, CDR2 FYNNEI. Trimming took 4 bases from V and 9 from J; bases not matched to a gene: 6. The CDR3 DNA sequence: TGTGCCAGCAGTGTGGCGCGGGAGATTGAGCAGTTCTTC. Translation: CASSVAREIEQFF.

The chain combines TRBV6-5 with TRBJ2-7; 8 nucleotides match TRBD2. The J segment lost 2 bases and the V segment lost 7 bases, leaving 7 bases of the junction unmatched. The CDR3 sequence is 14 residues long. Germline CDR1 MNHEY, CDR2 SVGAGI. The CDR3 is CASTKTSGAYEQYF. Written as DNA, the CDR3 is TGTGCCAGCACCAAAACTAGCGGCGCCTACGAGCAGTACTTC.